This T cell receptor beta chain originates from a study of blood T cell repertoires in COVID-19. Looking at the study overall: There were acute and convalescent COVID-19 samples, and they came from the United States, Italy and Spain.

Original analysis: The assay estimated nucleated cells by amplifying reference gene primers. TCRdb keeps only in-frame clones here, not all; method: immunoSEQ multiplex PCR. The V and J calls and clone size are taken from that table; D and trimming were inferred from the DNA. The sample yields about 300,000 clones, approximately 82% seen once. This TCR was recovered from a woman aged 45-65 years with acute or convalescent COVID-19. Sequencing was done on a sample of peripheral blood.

The CDR3 sequence: CASAPGLELEQFF. The DNA of the CDR3 is TGCGCCAGCGCTCCGGGACTAGAACTTGAGCAGTTCTTC. This chain links TRBV5-1 with TRBJ2-1, with 8 bases fitting TRBD2. Trimming cost V 7 bases and J 9 bases; bases outside gene matches: 9. Germline V gene lookup returns CDR1 SGHRS and CDR2 YFSETQ. The CDR3 is 13 amino acids.